The rows below give T cell receptor beta chains drawn from one sample of a study of cytomegalovirus exposure and HLA in healthy donors. This table comes from immunoSEQ multiplex PCR, and its TCRdb copy is limited to in-frame clones, with some not included. The table shows 150,000 to 200,000 clones, with around 78% occurring only once. Input material: PBMCs. Receptor source: a man aged 25-40 years in good health and CMV-seronegative. Both conserved end residues are part of each CDR3. The D gene is left open where the match is weak. Size values are once, few and many counts, or a class for expanded clones, and some rows have none.

TRBD2	TRBV6-1	NA	TRBJ2-1	TGTGCCACTACGACTAGCGGTTCCTACAATGAGCAGTTCTTC	CATTTSGSYNEQFF
TRBD2	TRBV28	NA	TRBJ2-7	TGTGCCAGCAGAGCCCCGGGGGGATCCTACGAGCAGTACTTC	CASRAPGGSYEQYF
TRBD1	TRBV2	NA	TRBJ2-7	TGTGCCAGCACCGGGACAGGGTTCGAGCAGTACTTC	CASTGTGFEQYF
TRBD1	TRBV28	NA	TRBJ1-1	TGTGCCAGCAGTCCCCATCGCCAGGGGGGAACTGAAGCTTTCTTT	CASSPHRQGGTEAFF
NA	TRBV27	few	TRBJ1-1	TGTGCCAGCAGTCTCTCGTGGGGACTCCAGAACACTGAAGCTTTCTTT	CASSLSWGLQNTEAFF
TRBD2	TRBV5-1	NA	TRBJ2-3	TGCGCCAGCAGCTTGGGACTAGCGGGTAGCACAGATACGCAGTATTTT	CASSLGLAGSTDTQYF
NA	TRBV19	NA	TRBJ2-7	TGTGCCAGTACGACAAGGGACAAGTCCGAGCAGTACTTC	CASTTRDKSEQYF
TRBD1	TRBV18	NA	TRBJ1-1	TGTGCCAGCTCACCTAGGCAGGGGGCTTGGGACACTGAAGCTTTCTTT	CASSPRQGAWDTEAFF
NA	TRBV11-1	NA	TRBJ2-3	TGTGCCAGCAGCTTAGTCTCGGGGACAGATACGCAGTATTTT	CASSLVSGTDTQYF
NA	TRBV2	NA	TRBJ1-4	TGTGCCAGCAGTGAAAATCCGAGGGAAAAACTGTTTTTT	CASSENPREKLFF
NA	TRBV5-1	NA	TRBJ2-2	TGCGCCAGCAGCTTTAAGGGGTCCGGCGGGGAGCTGTTTTTT	CASSFKGSGGELFF
NA	TRBV11-1	NA	TRBJ1-6	TGTGCCAGCAGCTTAGCGACGGAGGCCTATAATTCACCCCTCCACTTT	CASSLATEAYNSPLHF
TRBD1	TRBV18	NA	TRBJ2-2	TGTGCCAGCTCACCGTATGGGACAGGGAAAATCACCGGGGAGCTGTTTTTT	CASSPYGTGKITGELFF
NA	TRBV28	once	TRBJ1-3	TGTGCCAGCATCCAACAGGGCCCCGGAAACACCATATATTTT	CASIQQGPGNTIYF
TRBD2	TRBV6-6	NA	TRBJ2-5	TGTGCCAGCAGTTACTCTGCTAGCGGGGACGAGACCCAGTACTTC	CASSYSASGDETQYF
TRBD2	TRBV28	once	TRBJ2-1	TGTGCCAGCACCGGACTAGCGGGAGGCAATGAGCAGTTCTTC	CASTGLAGGNEQFF
TRBD2	TRBV6-5	NA	TRBJ2-7	TGTGCCAGCACACGACTAGCGGGAGTTTACGAGCAGTACTTC	CASTRLAGVYEQYF
NA	TRBV2	NA	TRBJ2-2	TGTGCCAGCAGTGGTTTTTTGCAGGGTGAGGCCGGGGAGCTGTTTTTT	CASSGFLQGEAGELFF
NA	TRBV5-1	NA	TRBJ2-3	TGCGCCAGCAGCTTGGACGGGGGACCCACAGATACGCAGTATTTT	CASSLDGGPTDTQYF
TRBD2	TRBV7-3	NA	TRBJ2-2	TGTGCCAGCAGCTTCCCTCGACTAGCGGGAGAGGCCGGGGAGCTGTTTTTT	CASSFPRLAGEAGELFF
NA	TRBV28	NA	TRBJ2-1	TGTGCCATTCATACGAGTTCCGATGAGCAGTTCTTC	CAIHTSSDEQFF
TRBD2	TRBV27	few	TRBJ2-2	TGTGCCAGCAGTTTGGGACTAGCGAACACCGGGGAGCTGTTTTTT	CASSLGLANTGELFF
TRBD1	TRBV10-3	NA	TRBJ2-3	TGTGCCATCAGTGGAACAGGGGATAGCCGCACAGATACGCAGTATTTT	CAISGTGDSRTDTQYF
TRBD2	TRBV27	NA	TRBJ2-2	TGTGCCAGCAGTTTTGCACTAGCGGGAGCCGGGGAGCTGTTTTTT	CASSFALAGAGELFF
NA	TRBV2	NA	TRBJ1-2	TGTGCCAGCATACCCGGGAGCACCGAGAGGGATGGCTACACCTTC	CASIPGSTERDGYTF
NA	TRBV28	NA	TRBJ2-3	TGTGCCAGCAGTTTAGGCAGGGCGGATACGCAGTATTTT	CASSLGRADTQYF
NA	TRBV10-1	NA	TRBJ2-7	TGCGCCAGCAGCACTTCCTACGAGCAGTACTTC	CASSTSYEQYF
TRBD1	TRBV27	NA	TRBJ1-5	TGTGCCAGCAGACTTACAGGGGTCAATCAGCCCCAGCATTTT	CASRLTGVNQPQHF
NA	TRBV14	few	TRBJ1-2	TGTGCCAGCAGCGAAGGTATGGGAGACTATGGCTACACCTTC	CASSEGMGDYGYTF
TRBD1	TRBV6-1	NA	TRBJ2-1	TGTGCCAGCAGGGAAAGGACCGGGACAGGGAGTAATGAGCAGTTCTTC	CASRERTGTGSNEQFF
NA	TRBV29-1	NA	TRBJ2-7	TGCAGCGTTGGAACAGATGGCGAGCAGTACTTC	CSVGTDGEQYF
NA	TRBV28	NA	TRBJ1-2	TGTGCCAGCAGGGGGAGTACGGGAACCCTGGGCGGCTACACCTTC	CASRGSTGTLGGYTF